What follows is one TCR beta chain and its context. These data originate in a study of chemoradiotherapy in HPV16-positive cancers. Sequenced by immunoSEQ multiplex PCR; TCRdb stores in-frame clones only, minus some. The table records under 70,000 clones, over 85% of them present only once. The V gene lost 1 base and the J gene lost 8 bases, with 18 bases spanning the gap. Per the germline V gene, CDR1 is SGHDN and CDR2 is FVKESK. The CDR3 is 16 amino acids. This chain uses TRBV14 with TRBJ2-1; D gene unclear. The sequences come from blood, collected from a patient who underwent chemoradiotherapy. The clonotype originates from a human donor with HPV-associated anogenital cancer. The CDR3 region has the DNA TGTGCCAGCAGCCAAGCAGTGTACTCACCGAGCGATGAGCAGTTCTTC. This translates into CASSQAVYSPSDEQFF.